What follows are 30 T cell receptor beta chains derived from one specimen sequenced in a study of blood T cell repertoires in COVID-19. Assay: immunoSEQ multiplex PCR; the TCRdb copy retains only in-frame clones and omits some. Seen here are 97,000 or so clones, about 80% observed once, and the top ten hold 3.5% to 5.5%. Specimen: peripheral blood. All receptors come from a human donor in a cohort sampled during active COVID-19.

This clone has a single count. This sequence joins TRBV7-3 and TRBJ1-1; possible D gene TRBD1, 5 bases. Germline V CDR1 and CDR2: SGHTA, FQGTGA. V lost 8 bases and J 1 base, leaving 14 bases between the germline ends. The CDR3 contains 14 residues. The CDR3: CASSSQGANTEAFF. Written as DNA, the CDR3 is TGTGCCAGCTCCTCACAAGGGGCGAACACTGAAGCTTTCTTT. Full variable domain (outside the CDR3, taken from reference TRBV7-3 and TRBJ1-1): GAGVSQTPSNKVTEKGKYVELRCDPISGHTALYWYRQSLGQGPEFLIYFQGTGAADDSGLPNDRFFAVRPEGSVSTLKIQRTERGDSAVYLCASSSQGANTEAFFGQGTRLTVV.

The rearrangement joins TRBV6-5 to TRBJ2-1, with D tentatively TRBD2 (6 bases). The CDR3 contains 13 residues. In germline, CDR1 is MNHEY, CDR2 SVGAGI. V shed 4 bases and J shed 9 bases, with 13 bases lying between them. Here the CDR3 DNA reads TGTGCCAGCAGTTCTCAGACCGGGGGTGAGCAGTTCTTC. Its protein product is CASSSQTGGEQFF.

J is TRBJ1-1 and V is TRBV5-1; D call uncertain. Germline loops: CDR1 SGHRS, CDR2 YFSETQ. The CDR3 contains 17 residues. Trimming pared 5 bases from V and 1 base from J, leaving 21 bases between. The CDR3 region has the DNA TGCGCCAGCAGTCCTCGCGGGCTGGGTTGGGGGAACACTGAAGCTTTCTTT. It translates to CASSPRGLGWGNTEAFF.

On this clone: Sequence at one end of the junction differs from germline and may be a read error. The V and J genes are TRBV2 and TRBJ2-4, with 7 bases fitting TRBD1. This CDR3 region has 12 residues. The V gene's germline CDR1 is SNHLY and CDR2 FYNNEI. In nucleotides, the CDR3 is TGTGCCAGCAGTCACGATACAGGGGACGTCAGGTTC. Residues: CASSHDTGDVRF.

V is TRBV13 and J is TRBJ1-3; TRBD1 matches 7 bases. This CDR3 has 17 residues. CDR1 and CDR2 from the germline V gene are PRHDT and FYEKMQ (reference sequence). Losses at the gene ends were 3 bases for V and 0 bases for J; bases not matched to a gene: 8. The DNA for the CDR3 is TGTGCCAGCAGCTTGGAGGACAGGATTAACTCTGGAAACACCATATATTTT. It codes for CASSLEDRINSGNTIYF.

The chain joins TRBV15 to TRBJ2-7; D gene uncertain. There are 12 residues in the CDR3. The ends were cut back, 1 base at V and 6 bases at J, with 7 bases in the middle. Germline V gene lookup returns CDR1 LNHNV and CDR2 YYDKDF (reference sequence). CDR3 coding DNA: TGTGCCACCAGCAGAGTCGGGTCCGAGCAGTACTTC. This sequence encodes CATSRVGSEQYF.

The CDR3 loop reads CASSSRETQYF. The DNA for the CDR3 is TGCGCCAGCAGCTCCAGGGAGACCCAGTACTTC. The V and J genes are TRBV5-1 and TRBJ2-5, with no clear D. CDR3 length equals 11 residues. The germline V gene has CDR1 SGHRS and CDR2 YFSETQ. With 3 bases removed from V and 5 bases from J, the gap between germline ends came to 5 bases. Using reference TRBV5-1 and TRBJ2-5 for the parts outside the CDR3, the full variable domain is KAGVTQTPRYLIKTRGQQVTLSCSPISGHRSVSWYQQTPGQGLQFLFEYFSETQRNKGNFPGRFSGRQFSNSRSEMNVSTLELGDSALYLCASSSRETQYFGPGTRLLVL.

The rearrangement uses TRBV11-2 and TRBJ1-4; possibly TRBD1 for D (5 bases). Germline CDR1 is SGHAT and CDR2 is FQNNGV. The CDR3 covers 14 residues. V dropped 5 bases and J dropped 7 bases, with 14 bases sitting between them. CDR3 residues: CASSLYGGSEKLFF. Written as DNA, the CDR3 is TGTGCCAGCAGCCTCTACGGGGGAAGTGAAAAACTGTTTTTT.

In its sample, this clone was seen a few times. The rearrangement joins TRBV5-8 to TRBJ1-2, with a possible D match to TRBD1 (5 bases). This CDR3 contains 14 residues. Germline V gives CDR1 SGHTS, CDR2 YDEGEE. V lost 2 bases and J lost 0, with 8 bases in between. This CDR3 reads CASSFGGTNYGYTF. CDR3 sequence (DNA): TGTGCCAGCAGCTTTGGGGGGACTAACTATGGCTACACCTTC.

This chain joins TRBV6-6 and TRBJ1-2; TRBD1 matches 11 bases. V lost 5 bases, J lost 2 bases, and 1 base stayed unmatched. Germline V CDR1 and CDR2: MNHNY, SVGAGI (reference sequence). The CDR3 has 14 amino acids. The CDR3 is CASSGQGANYGYTF. CDR3 sequence (DNA): TGTGCCAGCAGTGGACAGGGGGCAAACTATGGCTACACCTTC.

V usage is TRBV2 and J usage is TRBJ1-5; a weak D match, TRBD1 (5 bases). This CDR3 is 15 amino acids long. Germline V gene lookup returns CDR1 SNHLY and CDR2 FYNNEI. The V end lost 0 bases, the J end lost 5 bases, and 11 bases lay between the germline ends. CDR3 in DNA: TGTGCCAGCAGTGAAGCTTGGGGGGATGATCAGCCCCAGCATTTT. Residues: CASSEAWGDDQPQHF.

CDR3 amino acids: CATSDSRREGTDTQYF. The CDR3 DNA sequence: TGTGCCACCAGTGATTCTCGGCGGGAGGGGACAGATACGCAGTATTTT. This chain connects TRBV24-1 to TRBJ2-3, with TRBD2 matching 9 bases. Germline V gene sequence: CDR1 KGHDR, CDR2 SFDVKD. Trimming at V came to 2 bases and at J to 3 bases, leaving 5 bases not matched to a gene. CDR3 length equals 16 residues.

This chain connects TRBV7-9 to TRBJ2-7; D is undetermined. Per the germline V gene, CDR1 is SEHNR and CDR2 is FQNEAQ (reference sequence). Trimming stripped 3 bases from V and 0 bases from J, with 6 bases between. The CDR3 length is 13 residues. The CDR3 reads CASSFGGSYEQYF. The CDR3 DNA sequence: TGTGCCAGCAGCTTTGGCGGCTCCTACGAGCAGTACTTC.

The chain is built from TRBV28 and TRBJ2-2, with TRBD2 as a possible D gene (6 bases). V lost 8 bases to trimming and J lost 5 bases, with 18 bases between them. This CDR3 spans 15 amino acids. The germline V gene encodes CDR1 MDHEN and CDR2 SYDVKM. CDR3 in amino acids: CASGGEQGRTGELFF. For the CDR3, the DNA is TGTGCCAGCGGAGGGGAGCAGGGAAGGACCGGGGAGCTGTTTTTT.

The chain employs TRBV5-1 and TRBJ2-7; the match to TRBD1 covers 10 bases. The germline V gene has CDR1 SGHRS and CDR2 YFSETQ. The CDR3 has 15 residues. V lost 1 base and J lost 2; bases outside the gene matches: 3. CDR3 residues: CASSLFGTGAYEQYF. The CDR3 nucleotides read TGCGCCAGCAGCTTGTTCGGGACAGGGGCCTACGAGCAGTACTTC.

V gene TRBV20-1 combines with J gene TRBJ1-2, with D maybe TRBD1 (5 bases). The CDR3 extends over 13 amino acids. Germline assignment: CDR1 DFQATT and CDR2 SNEGSKA (reference sequence). Trimming removed 3 bases from V and 1 base from J, with 9 bases in between. Here the CDR3 reads CSASYRFNYGYTF. As DNA, the CDR3 is TGCAGTGCTAGTTACAGGTTTAACTATGGCTACACCTTC.

This chain joins TRBV21-1 and TRBJ2-2; the table's D call TRBD1 went unverified against the DNA. TRBV21-1 is tagged as a pseudogene. This CDR3 is 15 amino acids long. CDR3 amino acids: CASPPGQGWTGELFF. CDR3 nucleotide sequence: TGTGCCAGCCCTCCGGGACAGGGGTGGACCGGGGAGCTGTTTTTT.

This chain joins TRBV5-8 and TRBJ2-3, with D uncertain. The V end lost 1 base, the J end lost 0 bases, and 3 bases lay between the germline ends. Germline CDR1 reads SGHTS; CDR2 reads YDEGEE. The CDR3 is made up of 13 amino acids. CDR3 protein: CASSLLSTDTQYF. The CDR3 coding sequence is TGTGCCAGCAGCTTGCTCAGCACAGATACGCAGTATTTT.

The chain recombines TRBV5-1 with TRBJ1-5, with 7 positions matching TRBD1. The germline CDR1 and CDR2 sequences are SGHRS and YFSETQ. The CDR3 is 15 residues long. The trim removed 4 bases at V and 2 bases at J, leaving 6 bases unmatched. CDR3 nucleotides: TGCGCCAGCAGCAGGACAGGCGGGCGCAATCAGCCCCAGCATTTT. Residues: CASSRTGGRNQPQHF.

Comment on this clone: A junction end diverges from the germline sequence, so it may reflect a read error. CDR3 coding DNA: TGTGCCAGCAGCTTAGGCGAAGGTGCGGCGGACTTC. This encodes CASSLGEGAADF. The rearrangement links TRBV7-9 to TRBJ2-7, with D hard to call. Germline CDR1 reads SEHNR; CDR2 reads FQNEAQ (reference sequence). This CDR3 has 12 residues.

The rearrangement uses TRBV19 and TRBJ1-1; 10 nucleotides align to TRBD1. V was clipped by 5 bases and J by 5 bases; unmatched bases: 2. Germline V CDR1 and CDR2: LNHDA, SQIVND (reference sequence). This CDR3 is 13 amino acids long. The CDR3, as DNA: TGTGCCAGTAGTGGGGACAGGGGAACTGAAGCTTTCTTT. Protein sequence: CASSGDRGTEAFF.

The V and J genes are TRBV18 and TRBJ1-3; D is perhaps TRBD1 (6 bases). From germline, CDR1 is KGHSH and CDR2 LQKENI. The ends were cut back, 4 bases at V and 2 bases at J, with 15 bases in the middle. This CDR3 is built from 16 residues. The CDR3 DNA is TGTGCCAGCTCACACGAGACAGGAGGTCCTGGAAACACCATATATTTT. It encodes CASSHETGGPGNTIYF.

This clone turned up a few times. The V and J genes are TRBV7-9 and TRBJ2-2, with TRBD1 matching 7 bases. Germline V lookup: CDR1 SEHNR, CDR2 FQNEAQ (reference sequence). This CDR3 has 16 amino acids. Trimming at V came to 7 bases and at J to 6 bases, leaving 14 bases not matched to a gene. The CDR3 region is CASTIPNRQGSGELFF. For the CDR3, the DNA is TGTGCCAGCACCATTCCGAATAGACAGGGCTCCGGGGAGCTGTTTTTT.

The rearrangement uses TRBV28 and TRBJ1-3; a possible D gene is TRBD1 (6 bases). V lost 4 bases and J lost 0, with 16 bases in between. The length of the CDR3 is 17 residues. Germline values: CDR1 MDHEN, CDR2 SYDVKM. The CDR3 DNA reads TGTGCCAGCAGTTCCGGGGGGGGCGGAAACTCTGGAAACACCATATATTTT. It specifies CASSSGGGGNSGNTIYF.

The chain couples TRBV7-2 to TRBJ1-4; D might be TRBD1 (6 bases). Trimming removed 1 base at V and 3 bases at J, with 6 bases between. Germline assignment: CDR1 SGHTA and CDR2 FQGNSA. This CDR3 region has 14 residues. CDR3 amino acids: CASSLDRANEKLFF. Here the CDR3 DNA reads TGTGCCAGCAGCTTAGACAGGGCTAATGAAAAACTGTTTTTT.

V gene TRBV5-1 combines with J gene TRBJ2-3, with D maybe TRBD1 (6 bases). Germline CDR1 is SGHRS and CDR2 is YFSETQ. Trimming took 3 bases from V and 1 from J, leaving 12 bases between them. The CDR3 totals 15 residues. CDR3 sequence: CASSWQGIGTDTQYF. The DNA of the CDR3 is TGCGCCAGCAGCTGGCAGGGGATCGGCACAGATACGCAGTATTTT.

CDR3 sequence: CASRATGAQTQYF. CDR3 DNA: TGTGCCAGCAGAGCCACAGGGGCCCAGACCCAGTACTTC. The chain carries TRBV6-5 and TRBJ2-5, with TRBD1 matching over 7 bases. Germline assignment: CDR1 MNHEY and CDR2 SVGAGI. The CDR3 has 13 residues. V trimming: 6 bases; J trimming: 6 bases; junction bases outside the gene matches: 7.

This chain connects TRBV11-3 to TRBJ2-5; D perhaps matches TRBD2 (7 bases). Trimming stripped 5 bases from V and 5 bases from J, with 24 bases between. Per the germline V gene, CDR1 is SGHNT and CDR2 is YENEEA. There are 17 residues in the CDR3. The CDR3 DNA sequence: TGTGCCAGCAGCCGCCCCCGGGGGGCGGGGGCTGGTGAGACCCAGTACTTC. Amino acid sequence: CASSRPRGAGAGETQYF.

This clone appeared a single time. V gene TRBV5-1 combines with J gene TRBJ1-1; weak D call: TRBD1 (6 bases). The CDR3 is 15 amino acids. Trimming removed 0 bases at V and 8 bases at J, with 17 bases between. Germline CDR1 is SGHRS and CDR2 is YFSETQ. In nucleotides, the CDR3 is TGCGCCAGCAGCTTGGCGTCAGGTCCCCAGGGGGAAGCTTTCTTT. Translating it yields CASSLASGPQGEAFF.

For the CDR3, the DNA is TGTGCCAGCAAGGGTAGGGGGACTGAAGCTTTCTTT. It codes for CASKGRGTEAFF. The V call is TRBV2, the J call TRBJ1-1, with TRBD1 as a possible D gene (6 bases). Germline CDR1 and CDR2: SNHLY and FYNNEI. This CDR3 comprises 12 residues. The V and J ends lost 7 bases and 5 bases respectively, with 11 bases between them.